The 13 T cell receptor beta chains presented below share a single source sample, sequenced in a study of control samples from healthy donors and cancer patients. Clones were read by immunoSEQ multiplex PCR, and TCRdb kept only the in-frame ones, dropping some. The table includes some 120,000 clones, about 93% detected once. Sequenced sample: PBMCs. The receptors were sampled from a man between 45 and 60 years old with head and neck cancer.

This clone was recorded only once. This sequence joins TRBV30 and TRBJ1-2; TRBD1 agrees at 7 bases. Germline CDR1 GTSNPN, CDR2 SVGIG (reference sequence). The CDR3 has 15 amino acids. The V segment lost 6 bases and the J segment 4 bases; nucleotides outside the gene matches: 14. In DNA, the CDR3 is TGTGCCTGCCATCAGAGGGGGACAGCGCCCTATGGCTACACCTTC. Translation: CACHQRGTAPYGYTF.

V usage is TRBV6-5 and J usage is TRBJ2-3; 8 bases are shared with TRBD2. The V gene's germline CDR1 is MNHEY and CDR2 SVGAGI. This CDR3 spans 15 amino acids. The junction had 11 bases not matched to a gene; V was cut back by 8 bases and J by 4 bases. CDR3 nucleotide sequence: TGTGCCAGCGTTGCAGTGGCTAGCGGGTCAGATACGCAGTATTTT. It translates to CASVAVASGSDTQYF.

The chain carries TRBV9 and TRBJ1-5; the match to TRBD1 covers 8 bases. The length of the CDR3 is 15 residues. Per the germline V gene, CDR1 is SGDLS and CDR2 is YYNGEE. Germline trimming cut 4 bases from V and 1 base from J; bases unmatched to any gene: 4. The CDR3 sequence is CASSTTGGSNQPQHF. The CDR3 DNA follows: TGTGCCAGCAGCACTACAGGGGGGAGCAATCAGCCCCAGCATTTT.

V and J are TRBV28 and TRBJ2-5; D perhaps matches TRBD2 (6 bases). V shed 3 bases and J shed 9 bases, with 17 bases lying between them. The germline CDR1 and CDR2 sequences are MDHEN and SYDVKM. CDR3 size: 14 residues. The CDR3 sequence is CASSFRGGATSQYF. CDR3 in DNA: TGTGCCAGCAGTTTTAGAGGCGGGGCCACCTCCCAGTACTTC.

The rearrangement links TRBV5-6 to TRBJ2-7; D gene ambiguous. Germline V gene sequence: CDR1 SGHDT, CDR2 YYEEEE. Trimming cost V 4 bases and J 6 bases, with 14 bases left between them. CDR3 size: 13 residues. The CDR3 reads CASSPKMYGEQYF. The CDR3 DNA follows: TGTGCCAGCAGCCCCAAGATGTACGGCGAGCAGTACTTC.

This clone occurred once. The chain carries TRBV18 and TRBJ2-7; a possible D gene is TRBD1 (6 bases). Between the trimmed V and J ends, which lost 3 bases and 6 bases, there was a span of 12 bases. The CDR3 has 13 residues. CDR1 and CDR2 (germline): KGHSH, LQKENI. The CDR3 here is CASSPRDISEQYF. The CDR3 region has the DNA TGTGCCAGCTCACCCAGGGACATTTCCGAGCAGTACTTC.

A word on this clone: Distinct nucleotide sequences in the sample also encode this CDR3. V and J are TRBV9 and TRBJ2-3; D call uncertain. Germline lookup yields CDR1 SGDLS and CDR2 YYNGEE. This CDR3 comprises 12 residues. Trimming pared 0 bases from V and 1 base from J, leaving 0 bases between. DNA of the CDR3: TGTGCCAGCAGCGTAGGCACAGATACGCAGTATTTT. Translation gives CASSVGTDTQYF.

The V gene is TRBV4-3, the J gene TRBJ1-5, with 7 bases aligning to TRBD1. The V gene end was trimmed by 1 base and the J gene end by 8 bases; junction bases not matched to a gene: 8. The CDR3 is made up of 15 amino acids. Germline CDR1 LGHNA, CDR2 YSLEER. This chain's CDR3 is CASSQGDRVGKPQHF. CDR3 nucleotides: TGCGCCAGCAGCCAAGGTGACAGGGTCGGGAAGCCCCAGCATTTT.

V and J are TRBV20-1 and TRBJ1-3, with unresolved D. Germline V lookup: CDR1 DFQATT, CDR2 SNEGSKA (reference sequence). The CDR3 consists of 11 residues. CDR3 sequence (DNA): TGCAGCTGCTTAATTAGAAACACCATATATTTT. This codes for CSCLIRNTIYF.

The chain carries TRBV30 and TRBJ2-4; TRBD1 is a possible D gene (6 bases). The CDR3 spans 16 residues. CDR1 and CDR2 from the germline V gene are GTSNPN and SVGIG (reference sequence). Trimming left V 1 base short and J 6 bases short, with 19 bases between. The CDR3 region has the DNA TGTGCCTGGAGTGCCGGGACAATTGGGCCCCTAAACATTCAGTACTTC. Its protein is CAWSAGTIGPLNIQYF.

The V call is TRBV3-1 (or the pseudogene TRBV3-2), the J call TRBJ1-6; D not certain. This CDR3 region has 12 residues. V was pared by 5 bases and J by 9 bases, with 8 bases between. Germline values: CDR1 LGHDT, CDR2 YNNKEL (reference sequence). CDR3 loop: CASSVGSSPLHF. CDR3 bases: TGTGCCAGCAGCGTAGGGTCTTCACCCCTCCACTTT.

This chain joins TRBV29-1 and TRBJ2-7; TRBD1 aligns across 8 bases. The CDR3 loop spans 16 amino acids. Trimming at V came to 1 base and at J to 2 bases, leaving 10 bases not matched to a gene. Per germline, CDR1 SQVTM and CDR2 ANQGSEA. This CDR3 reads CSVEVTGGQGPYEQYF. The CDR3 DNA reads TGCAGCGTTGAAGTCACAGGGGGGCAGGGCCCCTACGAGCAGTACTTC.

V is TRBV7-9 and J is TRBJ1-1; D is ambiguous. Trimming pared 7 bases from V and 2 bases from J, leaving 5 bases between. Germline CDR1 and CDR2: SEHNR and FQNEAQ (reference sequence). The CDR3 consists of 11 residues. The CDR3 loop reads CASNDNTEAFF. The CDR3 nucleotides read TGTGCCAGCAACGACAACACTGAAGCTTTCTTT.